These 20 T cell receptor beta chains came from one sample sequenced in a study of shared clonotypes between healthy human individuals. Here immunoSEQ multiplex PCR was the method, and the copy in TCRdb shows in-frame clones only, minus some. The table shows about 2.3 million clones, with roughly 90% occurring only once. Material: naive CD4+ T cells from PBMCs. The subset here: CD45RA+ positively selected. All receptors derive from a man between 18 and 35 years old in good health. Some clones in this sample may be carry-over from other donors' samples.

The CDR3 coding sequence is TGTGCCAGCAGCTGGCGGGACATGGTTAACTATGGCTACACCTTC. Protein product: CASSWRDMVNYGYTF. The chain links TRBV7-2 to TRBJ1-2, with D possibly TRBD1 on 6 matching bases. This CDR3 comprises 15 residues. Germline CDR1 and CDR2: SGHTA and FQGNSA. V lost 4 bases, J lost 1 base, and 13 bases lay in between.

This chain uses TRBV6-5 with TRBJ1-1; D ambiguous. The CDR3 runs 16 residues. Germline values: CDR1 MNHEY, CDR2 SVGAGI. V was cut by 0 bases and J by 0 bases, with 11 bases left in between. The CDR3 region has the DNA TGTGCCAGCAGTTACTCGACGTTAGCTCTGAACACTGAAGCTTTCTTT. Encoded protein: CASSYSTLALNTEAFF.

V usage is TRBV7-9 and J usage is TRBJ2-3; D remains unclear. The CDR3 consists of 15 residues. The germline V and J ends were trimmed by 5 bases and 2 bases, with 14 bases remaining between them. In germline, CDR1 is SEHNR, CDR2 FQNEAQ (reference sequence). CDR3 coding DNA: TGTGCCAGCAGCCAGTCCGGACCGCACACAGATACGCAGTATTTT. This encodes CASSQSGPHTDTQYF.

The CDR3 loop is CASSMGQGEIYEQYF. CDR3 in DNA: TGCGCCAGCAGCATGGGACAGGGGGAAATCTACGAGCAGTACTTC. The chain recombines TRBV5-1 with TRBJ2-7; 11 bases are a match to TRBD1. The CDR3 is made up of 15 amino acids. Germline trimming cut 4 bases from V and 3 bases from J; bases unmatched to any gene: 6. Germline assignment: CDR1 SGHRS and CDR2 YFSETQ.

This chain links TRBV5-3 with TRBJ2-7; TRBD2 might be the D (6 bases). TRBV5-3 is an open reading frame whose function is uncertain. The CDR3 length is 15 residues. Trimming left V 4 bases short and J 8 bases short, with 22 bases between. The CDR3 sequence: CARSGLATQTGQQYF. The CDR3, as DNA: TGTGCCAGAAGCGGGCTAGCGACCCAAACGGGCCAGCAGTACTTC.

Details on this clone: The same CDR3 also results from other DNA sequences found in this sample. This chain links TRBV27 with TRBJ2-7, with 11 bases fitting TRBD2. CDR1 is MNHEY, CDR2 SMNVEV, per germline (reference sequence). The CDR3 consists of 15 residues. V lost 5 bases, J lost 0 bases, and 3 bases stayed unmatched. The CDR3: CASSRLAGGSYEQYF. The CDR3 DNA follows: TGTGCCAGCAGTAGGCTAGCGGGAGGCTCCTACGAGCAGTACTTC.

CDR3 nucleotide sequence: TGTGCCAGCAGTCGAGGACAGACCCCCTACGAGCAGTACTTC. Its translation: CASSRGQTPYEQYF. This chain links TRBV5-4 with TRBJ2-7, with D possibly TRBD1 on 6 matching bases. CDR3 length: 14 amino acids. V shed 5 bases and J shed 2 bases, with 14 bases lying between them. CDR1 and CDR2 (germline): SGHNT, YYREEE (reference sequence).

The chain joins TRBV19 to TRBJ2-7; D remains unclear. Germline CDR1 and CDR2: LNHDA and SQIVND (reference sequence). The CDR3 has 13 amino acids. V was trimmed by 6 bases and J by 3 bases, leaving 12 bases between them. The CDR3 DNA reads as TGTGCCAGTAGCCTTCAAGTGCACTACGAGCAGTACTTC. This sequence encodes CASSLQVHYEQYF.

This clone was recorded once. The V and J genes are TRBV7-2 and TRBJ1-5; D gene unclear. Germline V gene sequence: CDR1 SGHTA, CDR2 FQGNSA. Trimming took 2 bases from V and 3 from J, leaving 8 bases between them. The CDR3 consists of 14 residues. The CDR3 region has the DNA TGTGCCAGCAGCTTAACTAATATCAATCAGCCCCAGCATTTT. This codes for CASSLTNINQPQHF.

This clone has more than one count but fewer than ten. J is TRBJ1-1 and V is TRBV27; 8 bases agree with TRBD1. CDR1 is MNHEY, CDR2 SMNVEV, per germline (reference sequence). V shed 6 bases and J 1 base; nucleotides not matched to a gene: 4. CDR3 length: 14 amino acids. The CDR3 sequence is CASSMTGENTEAFF. In nucleotides, the CDR3 is TGTGCCAGCAGCATGACAGGGGAGAACACTGAAGCTTTCTTT.

The V call is TRBV10-1, the J call TRBJ2-3; 7 bases are a match to TRBD1. This CDR3 spans 13 amino acids. The ends lost 5 bases at V and 2 bases at J; junction bases unmatched: 1. The germline V gene has CDR1 WNHNN and CDR2 SYGVQD (reference sequence). The CDR3 nucleotides are TGCGCCAGCAGTACAGGGGTCACAGATACGCAGTATTTT. Translating it yields CASSTGVTDTQYF.

The rearrangement links TRBV10-1 to TRBJ2-1, with D perhaps matching TRBD2 (5 bases). Germline loops: CDR1 WNHNN, CDR2 SYGVQD (reference sequence). CDR3 length: 16 amino acids. V lost 6 bases to trimming and J lost 4 bases, with 19 bases between them. CDR3 loop: CASRSDTRVLYNEQFF. CDR3 DNA: TGCGCCAGCAGGAGCGATACTAGAGTCCTTTACAATGAGCAGTTCTTC.

The chain couples TRBV5-1 to TRBJ2-5; 10 bases map to TRBD2. CDR1 is SGHRS and CDR2 is YFSETQ in the germline V gene. This CDR3 is 16 amino acids long. Trimming took 4 bases from V and 2 from J; bases not matched to a gene: 8. The CDR3 region has the DNA TGCGCCAGCAGCCTGCTGACTAGCGGGCTACAAGAGACCCAGTACTTC. Translated, it gives CASSLLTSGLQETQYF.

V is TRBV7-2 and J is TRBJ1-4; maybe TRBD1 (5 bases). V was clipped by 5 bases and J by 4 bases, with 11 bases between them. The length of the CDR3 is 14 residues. CDR1 is SGHTA, CDR2 FQGNSA, per germline. The CDR3 loop is CASSLTALNEKLFF. Here the CDR3 DNA reads TGTGCCAGCAGCCTGACAGCGCTTAATGAAAAACTGTTTTTT.

The rearrangement links TRBV19 to TRBJ2-5; 14 bases are a match to TRBD2. Germline V gene lookup returns CDR1 LNHDA and CDR2 SQIVND (reference sequence). This CDR3 is built from 19 residues. Trimming cost V 5 bases and J 4 bases; bases outside gene matches: 15. The CDR3 sequence: CASSSPDPTSGRGIETQYF. CDR3 coding DNA: TGTGCCAGTAGTTCCCCGGACCCGACTAGCGGGAGGGGAATAGAGACCCAGTACTTC.

In regard to this clone: Other DNA sequences in the sample encode the same CDR3. The chain has TRBV4-1 and TRBJ1-2, with D unresolved. The CDR3 is made up of 12 amino acids. The germline V gene encodes CDR1 MGHRA and CDR2 YSYEKL. V shed 3 bases and J shed 1 base, with 3 bases lying between them. The CDR3 sequence: CASSQSNYGYTF. DNA of the CDR3: TGCGCCAGCAGCCAGAGTAACTATGGCTACACCTTC.

The chain joins TRBV7-3 to TRBJ1-2; D is perhaps TRBD1 (5 bases). The CDR3 is made up of 16 amino acids. Germline V lookup: CDR1 SGHTA, CDR2 FQGTGA. Trimming removed 0 bases at V and 3 bases at J, with 14 bases between. The CDR3 DNA follows: TGTGCCAGCAGCTTAACGGGGGGACCTTCCTACTATGGCTACACCTTC. Protein: CASSLTGGPSYYGYTF.

The V gene is TRBV5-1, the J gene TRBJ2-3; 8 bases agree with TRBD1. CDR1 and CDR2 (germline): SGHRS, YFSETQ. The CDR3 contains 15 residues. J lost 6 bases, V lost 3 bases, and 9 bases had no gene match. CDR3 nucleotides: TGCGCCAGCAGCTATGGCCCGACAGGGGTGGATACGCAGTATTTT. Encoded protein: CASSYGPTGVDTQYF.

The chain couples TRBV28 to TRBJ1-1; D call uncertain. Trimming removed 8 bases at V and 4 bases at J, with 17 bases between. Germline CDR1 is MDHEN and CDR2 is SYDVKM. There are 14 residues in the CDR3. CDR3 coding DNA: TGTGCCAGCGGTAGGGAGGGAGGGCTCACTGAAGCTTTCTTT. Translated, it gives CASGREGGLTEAFF.

The chain combines TRBV6-9 with TRBJ2-5, with D hard to call. Germline V gives CDR1 MNHGY, CDR2 SVAAGI. The CDR3 extends over 12 amino acids. V lost 11 bases and J lost 4, with 14 bases in between. The CDR3 here is CAGHSRPETQYF. CDR3 coding DNA: TGTGCCGGGCACTCTCGGCCAGAGACCCAGTACTTC.